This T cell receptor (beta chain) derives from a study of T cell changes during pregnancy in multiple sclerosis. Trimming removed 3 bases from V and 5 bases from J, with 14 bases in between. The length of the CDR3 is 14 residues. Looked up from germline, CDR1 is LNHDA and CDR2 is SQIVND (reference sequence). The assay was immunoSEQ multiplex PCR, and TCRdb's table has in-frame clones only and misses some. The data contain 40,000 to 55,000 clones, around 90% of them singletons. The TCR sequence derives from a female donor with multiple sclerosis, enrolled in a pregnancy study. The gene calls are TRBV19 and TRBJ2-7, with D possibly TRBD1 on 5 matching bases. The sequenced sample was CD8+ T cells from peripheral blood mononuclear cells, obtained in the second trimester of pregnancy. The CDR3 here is CASSIILPRDEQYF. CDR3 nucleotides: TGTGCCAGTAGTATCATACTCCCCAGGGACGAGCAGTACTTC.